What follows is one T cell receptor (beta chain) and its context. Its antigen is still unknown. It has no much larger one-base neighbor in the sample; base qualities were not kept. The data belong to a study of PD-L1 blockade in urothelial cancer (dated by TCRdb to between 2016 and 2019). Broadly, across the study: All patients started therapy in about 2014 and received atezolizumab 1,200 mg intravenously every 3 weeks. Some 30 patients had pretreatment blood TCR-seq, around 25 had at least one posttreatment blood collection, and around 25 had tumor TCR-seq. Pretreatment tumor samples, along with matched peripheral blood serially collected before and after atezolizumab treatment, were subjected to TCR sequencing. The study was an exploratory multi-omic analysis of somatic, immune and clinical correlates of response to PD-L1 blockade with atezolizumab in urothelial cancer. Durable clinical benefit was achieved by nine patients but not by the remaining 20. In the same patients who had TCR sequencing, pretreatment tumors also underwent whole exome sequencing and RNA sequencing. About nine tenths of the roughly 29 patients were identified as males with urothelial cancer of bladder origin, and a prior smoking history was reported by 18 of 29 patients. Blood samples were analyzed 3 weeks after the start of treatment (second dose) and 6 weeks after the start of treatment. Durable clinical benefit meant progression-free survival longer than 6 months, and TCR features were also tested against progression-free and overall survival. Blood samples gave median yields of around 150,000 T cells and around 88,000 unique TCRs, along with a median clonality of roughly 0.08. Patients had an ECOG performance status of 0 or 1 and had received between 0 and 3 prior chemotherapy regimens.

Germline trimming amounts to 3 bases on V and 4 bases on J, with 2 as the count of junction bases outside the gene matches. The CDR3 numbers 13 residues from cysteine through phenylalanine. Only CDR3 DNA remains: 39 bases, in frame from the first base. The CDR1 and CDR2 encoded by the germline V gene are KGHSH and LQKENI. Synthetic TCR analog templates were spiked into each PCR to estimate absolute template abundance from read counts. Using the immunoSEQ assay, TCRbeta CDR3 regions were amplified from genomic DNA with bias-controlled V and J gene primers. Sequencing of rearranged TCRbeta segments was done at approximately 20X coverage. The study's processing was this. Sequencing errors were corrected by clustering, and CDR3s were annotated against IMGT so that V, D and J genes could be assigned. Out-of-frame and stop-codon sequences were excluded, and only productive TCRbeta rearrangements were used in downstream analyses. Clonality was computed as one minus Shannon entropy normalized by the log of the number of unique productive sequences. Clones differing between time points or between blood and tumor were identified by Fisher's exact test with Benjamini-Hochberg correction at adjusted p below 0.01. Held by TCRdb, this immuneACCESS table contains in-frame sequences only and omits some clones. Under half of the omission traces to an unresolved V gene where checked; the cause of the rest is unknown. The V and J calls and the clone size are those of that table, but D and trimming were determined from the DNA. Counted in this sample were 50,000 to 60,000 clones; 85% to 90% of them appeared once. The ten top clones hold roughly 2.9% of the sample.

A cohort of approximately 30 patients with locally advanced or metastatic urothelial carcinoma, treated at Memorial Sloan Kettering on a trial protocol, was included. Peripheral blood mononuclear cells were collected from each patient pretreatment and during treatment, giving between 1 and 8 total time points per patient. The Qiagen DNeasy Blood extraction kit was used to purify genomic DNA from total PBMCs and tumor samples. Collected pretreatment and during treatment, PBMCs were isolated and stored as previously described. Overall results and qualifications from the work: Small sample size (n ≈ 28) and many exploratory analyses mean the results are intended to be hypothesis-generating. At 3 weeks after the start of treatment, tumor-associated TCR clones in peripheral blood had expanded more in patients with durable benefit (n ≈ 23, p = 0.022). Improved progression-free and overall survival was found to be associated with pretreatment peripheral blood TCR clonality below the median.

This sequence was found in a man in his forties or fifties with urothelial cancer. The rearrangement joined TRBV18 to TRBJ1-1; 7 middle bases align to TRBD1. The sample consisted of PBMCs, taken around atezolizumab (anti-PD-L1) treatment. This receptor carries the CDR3 CASSPQGGTEAFF. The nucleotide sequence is TGTGCCAGCTCACCGCAGGGGGGCACTGAAGCTTTCTTT.